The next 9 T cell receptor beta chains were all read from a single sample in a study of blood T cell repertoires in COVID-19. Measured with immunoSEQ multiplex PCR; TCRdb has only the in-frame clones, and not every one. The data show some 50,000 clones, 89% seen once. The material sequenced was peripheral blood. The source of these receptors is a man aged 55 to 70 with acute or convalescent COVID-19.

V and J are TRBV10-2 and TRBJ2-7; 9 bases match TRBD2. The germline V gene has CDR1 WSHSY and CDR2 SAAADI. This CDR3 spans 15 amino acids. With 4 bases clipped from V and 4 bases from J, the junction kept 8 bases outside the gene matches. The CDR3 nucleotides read TGCGCCAGCAGTGCGCTAGCGGGGACGGGGTACGAGCAGTACTTC. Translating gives CASSALAGTGYEQYF.

The CDR3 DNA is TGCAGCGGAGGGGGCACTGAAGCTTTCTTT. It specifies CSGGGTEAFF. The chain couples TRBV29-1 to TRBJ1-1, with D possibly TRBD1 on 6 matching bases. The germline V gene has CDR1 SQVTM and CDR2 ANQGSEA. CDR3 size: 10 residues. The ends were cut back, 7 bases at V and 4 bases at J, with 7 bases in the middle.

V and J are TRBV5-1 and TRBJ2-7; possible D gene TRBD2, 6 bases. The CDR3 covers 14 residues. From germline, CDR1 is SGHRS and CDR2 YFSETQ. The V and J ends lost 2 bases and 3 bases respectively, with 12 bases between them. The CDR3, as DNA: TGCGCCAGCAGCTTCAATCCTAGCGTCTACGAGCAGTACTTC. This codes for CASSFNPSVYEQYF.

CDR3 loop: CASSLYYRDYEQYF. In nucleotides, the CDR3 is TGTGCCAGCAGCCTATACTACAGGGACTACGAGCAGTACTTC. The chain joins TRBV3-1 (or the pseudogene TRBV3-2) to TRBJ2-7; maybe TRBD1 (6 bases). Trimming pared 4 bases from V and 3 bases from J, leaving 13 bases between. This CDR3 is 14 amino acids long. The V gene's germline CDR1 is LGHDT and CDR2 YNNKEL (reference sequence).

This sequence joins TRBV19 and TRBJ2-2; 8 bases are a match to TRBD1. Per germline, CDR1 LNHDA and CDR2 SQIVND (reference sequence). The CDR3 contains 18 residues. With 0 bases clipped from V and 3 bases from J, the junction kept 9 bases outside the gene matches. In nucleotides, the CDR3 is TGTGCCAGTAGTATAGATCTATGGGGCAGGGGGCACACCGGGGAGCTGTTTTTT. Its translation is CASSIDLWGRGHTGELFF.

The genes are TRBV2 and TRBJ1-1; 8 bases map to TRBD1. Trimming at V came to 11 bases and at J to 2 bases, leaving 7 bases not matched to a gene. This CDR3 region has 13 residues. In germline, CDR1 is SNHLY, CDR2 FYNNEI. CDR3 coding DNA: TGTGCCGTAAAACAGGGGGAAAACACTGAAGCTTTCTTT. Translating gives CAVKQGENTEAFF.

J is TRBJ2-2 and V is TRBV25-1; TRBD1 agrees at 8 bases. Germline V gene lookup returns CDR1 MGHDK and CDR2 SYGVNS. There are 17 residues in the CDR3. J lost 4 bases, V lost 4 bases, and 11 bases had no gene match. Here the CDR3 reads CASSGRMGTGLTGELFF. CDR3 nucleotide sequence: TGTGCCAGCAGTGGACGTATGGGGACAGGACTCACCGGGGAGCTGTTTTTT.

The CDR3 DNA reads TGTGCCAGCAGTTACTCAGGACAGGGGGCGTACGAGCAGTACTTC. Encoded protein: CASSYSGQGAYEQYF. The chain has TRBV6-6 and TRBJ2-7; 11 bases fit TRBD1. V trimming: 0 bases; J trimming: 4 bases; junction bases outside the gene matches: 2. This CDR3 region has 15 residues. Germline V gene sequence: CDR1 MNHNY, CDR2 SVGAGI (reference sequence).

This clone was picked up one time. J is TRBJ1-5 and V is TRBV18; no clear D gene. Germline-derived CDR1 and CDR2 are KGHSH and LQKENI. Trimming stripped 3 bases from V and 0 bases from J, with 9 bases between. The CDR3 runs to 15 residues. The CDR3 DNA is TGTGCCAGCTCACCCTCCGCGGATAGCAATCAGCCCCAGCATTTT. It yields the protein CASSPSADSNQPQHF.